These 12 T cell receptor beta chains originate from one sample sequenced in a study of blood T cells in healthy people across ages. It was with a sample-barcoded 5' primer and a J-beta primer mix that a second PCR of about 7 to 12 cycles was run. From the 5' RACE reads, TCRdb called clonotypes with MiXCR, one entry per CDR3 protein. The sample carries fewer than 800,000 distinct CDR3 sequences, roughly 30% recorded once. Sequencing used blood. The source is a woman older than 75 in good health.

The V call is TRBV19, the J call TRBJ1-1; D not resolved. CDR1 is LNHDA and CDR2 is SQIVND in the germline V gene (reference sequence). This CDR3 contains 12 residues. V lost 9 bases and J lost 0, with 8 bases in between. The CDR3 sequence: CASTALNTEAFF. Written as DNA, the CDR3 is TGTGCCAGCACGGCGCTGAACACTGAAGCTTTCTTT.

As for this clonotype: This may be a read error: a much more frequent sequence differs by one nucleotide. The chain couples TRBV18 to TRBJ2-7; TRBD1 agrees at 8 bases. Germline loops: CDR1 KGHSH, CDR2 LQKENI. This CDR3 is built from 12 residues. This CDR3 reads CTSSPDRDFQYF. The CDR3 DNA follows: TGTACCAGCTCACCGGACAGGGATTTTCAGTACTTC.

This clonotype showed up just a few times. J is TRBJ1-4 and V is TRBV28; 8 nucleotides align to TRBD1. This CDR3 spans 16 amino acids. V shed 5 bases, J shed 4 bases, and the junction held 9 bases outside the gene matches. Germline V gives CDR1 MDHEN, CDR2 SYDVKM. CDR3 coding DNA: TGTGCCAGCAGTGCAGGGGGCGTGGGGTTTAATGAAAAACTGTTTTTT. Its translation: CASSAGGVGFNEKLFF.

The V gene is TRBV20-1, the J gene TRBJ2-1; the match to TRBD2 covers 11 bases. Germline V gene data show CDR1 as DFQATT and CDR2 as SNEGSKA (reference sequence). V gave up 3 bases and J gave up 5 bases; unmatched junction bases: 3. The CDR3 is made up of 14 amino acids. The CDR3: CSARGLAAHNEQFF. In DNA, the CDR3 is TGCAGTGCTAGGGGACTAGCGGCCCACAATGAGCAGTTCTTC.

This clonotype has just a few counts. Compared with germline, one end of the junction differs, possibly owing to a read error. V and J are TRBV5-1 and TRBJ2-6, with 8 bases identical to TRBD1. CDR1 and CDR2 from the germline V gene are SGHRS and YFSETQ. The CDR3 extends over 17 amino acids. The CDR3 DNA sequence: TGCGCCAGCACCCACGGGACAGGATTATCTGGGGCCAAAGTCCTGACTTTC. Residues: CASTHGTGLSGAKVLTF.

This clonotype was detected ten times or more. The DNA for the CDR3 is TGTGCCAGCAGCAAAGCTTGCGGGGGGACAGATACGCAGTATTTT. Residues: CASSKACGGTDTQYF. The genes are TRBV21-1 and TRBJ2-3; the D segment call TRBD2 is taken from the table without a DNA check. TRBV21-1 is a recognized pseudogene. This CDR3 contains 15 residues.

A note on this clonotype: An end of the junction differs from the germline gene, which may be a read error. The chain couples TRBV7-2 to TRBJ1-2; D gene uncertain. This CDR3 is built from 12 residues. Looked up from germline, CDR1 is SGHTA and CDR2 is FQGNSA. Here the CDR3 DNA reads TGTGCCAGCAGCTTAGGCTGCTATGGCTACAACTTC. Translating gives CASSLGCYGYNF.

This clonotype came up many times. The chain is built from TRBV12-3 or TRBV12-4 and TRBJ2-5; 8 bases map to TRBD1. The CDR3 loop spans 14 amino acids. The V and J ends lost 4 bases and 4 bases, in that order; junction bases with no gene match: 5. This CDR3 is CASSSQGAGETQYF. The CDR3 nucleotides are TGTGCCAGCAGTTCCCAGGGGGCGGGAGAGACCCAGTACTTC.

Regarding this clonotype: A much larger clone differs by one base, so this may be a read error. The CDR3 sequence is CSAGELLNPTKHGYTF. The CDR3 nucleotides are TGCAGTGCTGGAGAACTCCTAAACCCAACCAAACATGGCTACACCTTC. The rearrangement links TRBV20-1 to TRBJ1-2, with D uncertain. CDR3 length: 16 amino acids. Germline CDR1 is DFQATT and CDR2 is SNEGSKA (reference sequence).

At least ten counts were recorded for this clonotype. The gene calls are TRBV5-1 and TRBJ2-1; D may be TRBD2 (7 bases). The CDR3 has 13 residues. CDR1 is SGHRS, CDR2 YFSETQ, per germline. Trimming cost V 0 bases and J 9 bases, with 10 bases left between them. CDR3 nucleotide sequence: TGCGCCAGCAGCTTGGACCGGGGGGCTGAGCAGTTCTTC. Protein: CASSLDRGAEQFF. Based on the CDR3 plus reference TRBV5-1 and TRBJ2-1, the full variable domain is KAGVTQTPRYLIKTRGQQVTLSCSPISGHRSVSWYQQTPGQGLQFLFEYFSETQRNKGNFPGRFSGRQFSNSRSEMNVSTLELGDSALYLCASSLDRGAEQFFGPGTRLTVL.

The chain recombines TRBV29-1 with TRBJ1-1, with a tentative D call TRBD1 (5 bases). Trimming took 4 bases from V and 1 from J, leaving 10 bases between them. The CDR3 extends over 13 amino acids. CDR1 is SQVTM and CDR2 is ANQGSEA in the germline V gene. This CDR3 reads CSVAGGTNTEAFF. The CDR3 DNA follows: TGCAGCGTTGCCGGGGGAACGAACACTGAAGCTTTCTTT.

This clonotype showed up just a few times. J is TRBJ2-2 and V is TRBV4-1, with TRBD2 matching 9 bases. Germline V lookup: CDR1 MGHRA, CDR2 YSYEKL. CDR3 length equals 14 residues. With 5 bases clipped from V and 5 bases from J, the junction kept 3 bases outside the gene matches. CDR3 sequence reads: CASSLAGVTGELFF. CDR3 DNA: TGCGCCAGCAGCTTAGCGGGGGTGACCGGGGAGCTGTTTTTT.